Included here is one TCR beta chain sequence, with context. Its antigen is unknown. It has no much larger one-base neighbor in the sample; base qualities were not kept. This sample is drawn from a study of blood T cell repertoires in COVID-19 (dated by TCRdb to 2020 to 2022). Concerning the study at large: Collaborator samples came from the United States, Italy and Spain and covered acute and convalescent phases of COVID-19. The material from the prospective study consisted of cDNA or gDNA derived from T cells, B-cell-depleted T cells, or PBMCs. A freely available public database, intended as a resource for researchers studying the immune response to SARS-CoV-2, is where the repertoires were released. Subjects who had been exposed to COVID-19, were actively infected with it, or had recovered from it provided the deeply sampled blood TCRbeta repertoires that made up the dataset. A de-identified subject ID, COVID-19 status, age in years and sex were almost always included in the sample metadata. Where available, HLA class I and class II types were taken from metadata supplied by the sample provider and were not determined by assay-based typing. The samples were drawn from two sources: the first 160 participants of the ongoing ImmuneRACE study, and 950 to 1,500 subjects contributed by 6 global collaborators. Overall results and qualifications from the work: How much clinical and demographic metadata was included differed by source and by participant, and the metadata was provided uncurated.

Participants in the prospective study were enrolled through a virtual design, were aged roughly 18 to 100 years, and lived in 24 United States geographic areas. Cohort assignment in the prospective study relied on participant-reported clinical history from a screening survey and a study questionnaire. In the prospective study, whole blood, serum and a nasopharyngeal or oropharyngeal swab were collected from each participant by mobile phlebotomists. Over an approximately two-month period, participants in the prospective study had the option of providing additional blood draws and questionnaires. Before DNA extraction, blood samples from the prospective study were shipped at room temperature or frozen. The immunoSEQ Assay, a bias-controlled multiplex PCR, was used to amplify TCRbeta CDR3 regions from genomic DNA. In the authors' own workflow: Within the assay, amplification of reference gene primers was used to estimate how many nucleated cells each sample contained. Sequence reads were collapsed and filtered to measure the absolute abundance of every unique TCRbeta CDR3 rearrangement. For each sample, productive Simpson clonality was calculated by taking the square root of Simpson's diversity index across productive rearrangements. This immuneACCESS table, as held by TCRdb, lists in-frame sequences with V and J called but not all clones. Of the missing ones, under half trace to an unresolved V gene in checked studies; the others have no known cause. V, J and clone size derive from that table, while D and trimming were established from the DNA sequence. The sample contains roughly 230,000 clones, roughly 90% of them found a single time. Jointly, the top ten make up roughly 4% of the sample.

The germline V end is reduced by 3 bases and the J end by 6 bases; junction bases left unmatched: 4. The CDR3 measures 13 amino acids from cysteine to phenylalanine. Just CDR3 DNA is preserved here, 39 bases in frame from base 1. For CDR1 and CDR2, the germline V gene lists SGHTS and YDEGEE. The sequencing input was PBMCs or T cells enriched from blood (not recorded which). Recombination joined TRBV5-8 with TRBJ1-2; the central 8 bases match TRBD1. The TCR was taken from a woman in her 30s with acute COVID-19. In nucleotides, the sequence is TGTGCCAGCAGCTACGGACAGGGCGATGGCTACACCTTC. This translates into CASSYGQGDGYTF.